Below, 32 T cell receptor beta chains from the same sample are listed, as sequenced in a study of blood T cell repertoires in COVID-19. The data were produced by immunoSEQ multiplex PCR, yet TCRdb's version contains in-frame clones alone and is incomplete. The sample has about half a million clones; 75% to 90% are singletons. Sequencing input: peripheral blood. These receptors came from a human donor in a cohort sampled during active COVID-19.

V gene TRBV4-2 combines with J gene TRBJ1-5; perhaps TRBD1 as D (5 bases). CDR3 length equals 14 residues. Per the germline V gene, CDR1 is LGHNA and CDR2 is YNFKEQ. V dropped 5 bases and J dropped 0 bases, with 8 bases sitting between them. In DNA, the CDR3 is TGTGCCAGCAGCTACCAGGGTAGCAATCAGCCCCAGCATTTT. It is translated as CASSYQGSNQPQHF.

The rearrangement joins TRBV7-2 to TRBJ2-7; the D gene is possibly TRBD2 (5 bases). V lost 4 bases and J lost 7, with 14 bases in between. CDR1 and CDR2 (germline): SGHTA, FQGNSA. This CDR3 has 13 residues. This CDR3 reads CASSSDWQSEQYF. Written as DNA, the CDR3 is TGTGCCAGCAGCTCGGACTGGCAGAGTGAGCAGTACTTC.

The V gene is TRBV27, the J gene TRBJ1-3; 7 nucleotides align to TRBD1. There are 15 residues in the CDR3. The junction had 5 bases not matched to a gene; V was cut back by 2 bases and J by 4 bases. The germline CDR1 and CDR2 sequences are MNHEY and SMNVEV (reference sequence). The DNA of the CDR3 is TGTGCCAGCAGTTTAACACAGGGGATCGGAAACACCATATATTTT. The encoded protein is CASSLTQGIGNTIYF.

This clone was observed once. The V call is TRBV19, the J call TRBJ2-7; D is unresolved. Germline loops: CDR1 LNHDA, CDR2 SQIVND (reference sequence). The CDR3 sequence is 14 residues long. V lost 5 bases and J lost 1, with 12 bases in between. The CDR3 DNA is TGTGCCAGTAGTTTCCAGGTCGAATCCTACGAGCAGTACTTC. Translating gives CASSFQVESYEQYF.

The rearrangement joins TRBV11-2 to TRBJ2-7; 9 positions match TRBD2. Germline V gene lookup returns CDR1 SGHAT and CDR2 FQNNGV. The CDR3 totals 16 residues. J was trimmed by 6 bases and V by 1 base; bases with no gene match: 10. CDR3 DNA: TGTGCCAGCAGCTTAGGACTAAATCTAGCGGGAAGCGAGCAGTACTTC. It translates to CASSLGLNLAGSEQYF.

The chain carries TRBV7-9 and TRBJ2-7; 10 bases are a match to TRBD1. J was trimmed by 5 bases and V by 8 bases; bases with no gene match: 12. There are 15 residues in the CDR3. The V gene's germline CDR1 is SEHNR and CDR2 FQNEAQ (reference sequence). Here the CDR3 reads CASGPEDRGVDEQYF. CDR3 nucleotide sequence: TGTGCCAGCGGACCCGAGGACAGGGGGGTTGACGAGCAGTACTTC.

This clone was detected once. The CDR3 nucleotides read TGTGCCAGCAGCCAAGGATGGTCTAGCGGTAATGAGCAGTTCTTC. Amino acids: CASSQGWSSGNEQFF. The rearrangement links TRBV3-1 (or the pseudogene TRBV3-2) to TRBJ2-1; 7 bases line up with TRBD2. The V and J ends lost 1 base and 7 bases, in that order; junction bases with no gene match: 7. The germline CDR1 and CDR2 sequences are LGHDT and YNNKEL (reference sequence). The length of the CDR3 is 15 residues.

This rearrangement joins TRBV6-5 to TRBJ1-2; D remains ambiguous. The CDR3 runs 15 residues. V was cut by 0 bases and J by 0 bases, with 8 bases left in between. Germline CDR1 MNHEY, CDR2 SVGAGI. CDR3 DNA sequence: TGTGCCAGCAGTTACTCCGACGGGACTAACTATGGCTACACCTTC. Its translation: CASSYSDGTNYGYTF.

The V gene is TRBV5-1, the J gene TRBJ1-1; D is possibly TRBD1 (6 bases). Germline V CDR1 and CDR2: SGHRS, YFSETQ. The V and J ends lost 4 bases and 5 bases respectively, with 24 bases between them. The CDR3 is 17 residues long. CDR3 sequence reads: CASSPASRGRGGTEAFF. The CDR3 DNA reads as TGCGCCAGCAGCCCGGCCAGCCGAGGCAGAGGGGGAACTGAAGCTTTCTTT. Full variable domain (remainder filled in from reference TRBV5-1 and TRBJ1-1): KAGVTQTPRYLIKTRGQQVTLSCSPISGHRSVSWYQQTPGQGLQFLFEYFSETQRNKGNFPGRFSGRQFSNSRSEMNVSTLELGDSALYLCASSPASRGRGGTEAFFGQGTRLTVV.

J is TRBJ2-5 and V is TRBV7-9; 9 bases match TRBD2. The CDR3 spans 13 residues. The J segment lost 5 bases and the V segment lost 11 bases, leaving 9 bases of the junction unmatched. CDR1 and CDR2 (germline): SEHNR, FQNEAQ (reference sequence). This CDR3 reads CAAAAGGTETQYF. For the CDR3, the DNA is TGTGCCGCTGCGGCGGGAGGGACGGAGACCCAGTACTTC.

The rearrangement uses TRBV28 and TRBJ1-4; maybe TRBD1 (6 bases). The CDR3 covers 15 residues. V lost 2 bases, J lost 7 bases, and 14 bases lay in between. Germline CDR1 MDHEN, CDR2 SYDVKM. The CDR3 sequence is CASSLGGAVSEKLFF. The CDR3 bases are TGTGCCAGCAGTTTAGGGGGGGCTGTAAGTGAAAAACTGTTTTTT.

The chain combines TRBV9 with TRBJ2-5; 10 bases agree with TRBD2. Per germline, CDR1 SGDLS and CDR2 YYNGEE. This CDR3 has 16 amino acids. The J segment lost 4 bases and the V segment lost 4 bases, leaving 10 bases of the junction unmatched. This chain's CDR3 is CASSPSSGSSRETQYF. The CDR3, as DNA: TGTGCCAGCAGCCCTTCTAGCGGGAGCTCGAGAGAGACCCAGTACTTC.

The CDR3 nucleotides are TGTGCCAGTAGCACGGAGTCTTATGGCTACACCTTC. Protein: CASSTESYGYTF. This chain joins TRBV19 and TRBJ1-2; D is undetermined. This CDR3 spans 12 amino acids. Germline values: CDR1 LNHDA, CDR2 SQIVND (reference sequence). The V end was cut by 6 bases, the J end by 5 bases, with 10 bases between.

This chain joins TRBV4-3 and TRBJ2-1; TRBD2 is a possible D gene (6 bases). This CDR3 has 16 residues. The germline gives CDR1 LGHNA, CDR2 YSLEER. Trimming shortened V by 2 bases and J by 0 bases, and 11 bases separated the two germline ends. The CDR3 region has the DNA TGCGCCAGCAGCCAAAATAGCGGAAGCTCCTACAATGAGCAGTTCTTC. This codes for CASSQNSGSSYNEQFF.

As DNA, the CDR3 is TGTGCCAGCAGTTTAGACCAGGGTCCGAACACCATATATTTT. Translated: CASSLDQGPNTIYF. V gene TRBV6-5 combines with J gene TRBJ1-3, with D possibly TRBD1 on 5 matching bases. Germline CDR1 reads MNHEY; CDR2 reads SVGAGI. Trimming removed 4 bases from V and 7 bases from J, with 14 bases in between. This CDR3 has 14 amino acids.

This chain uses TRBV5-5 with TRBJ2-5, with a weak D call TRBD1 (5 bases). Trimming stripped 0 bases from V and 3 bases from J, with 9 bases between. Germline loops: CDR1 SGHKS, CDR2 YYEKEE (reference sequence). The CDR3 sequence is 14 residues long. DNA of the CDR3: TGTGCCAGCAGCTTGGGACAGACGAAAGAGACCCAGTACTTC. This gives the protein CASSLGQTKETQYF.

This clone has a single count. The rearrangement uses TRBV7-2 and TRBJ2-7; TRBD1 might be the D (5 bases). Trimming removed 7 bases from V and 1 base from J, with 14 bases in between. This CDR3 comprises 14 residues. Germline assignment: CDR1 SGHTA and CDR2 FQGNSA. The chain's CDR3 is CASTLMTASYEQYF. The CDR3 DNA sequence: TGTGCCAGCACCCTAATGACAGCTTCCTACGAGCAGTACTTC.

This chain's CDR3 is CASSGRGSGSPYEQYF. The CDR3 DNA sequence: TGTGCCAGCAGTGGTCGAGGTAGCGGTTCCCCCTACGAGCAGTACTTC. This sequence joins TRBV6-2 or TRBV6-3 and TRBJ2-7, with D perhaps TRBD2 (6 bases). With 5 bases removed from V and 2 bases from J, the gap between germline ends came to 19 bases. The CDR3 has 16 residues. Germline V gives CDR1 MNHEY, CDR2 SVGEGT.

Comments on this clone: The same CDR3 can be traced to other DNA sequences in this sample. The CDR3 nucleotides read TGTGCCAGCAGTTTAACTGAAGCTTTCTTT. Its protein is CASSLTEAFF. The V and J genes are TRBV6-5 and TRBJ1-1; D is ambiguous. Trimming removed 4 bases at V and 5 bases at J, with 2 bases between. The germline CDR1 and CDR2 sequences are MNHEY and SVGAGI. This CDR3 comprises 10 residues.

This chain uses TRBV6-2 or TRBV6-3 with TRBJ1-1; a possible D gene is TRBD1 (6 bases). CDR1 and CDR2 from the germline V gene are MNHEY and SVGEGT. Trimming took off 2 bases at V and 1 base at J, with 11 bases between the two ends. The CDR3 contains 15 residues. CDR3 sequence: CASSYDGRGNTEAFF. DNA of the CDR3: TGTGCCAGCAGTTACGATGGCAGGGGGAACACTGAAGCTTTCTTT.

The V call is TRBV10-3, the J call TRBJ1-1; no reliable D call. The CDR3 has 14 residues. V was cut by 0 bases and J by 0 bases, with 5 bases left in between. Germline V gene lookup returns CDR1 ENHRY and CDR2 SYGVKD. Here the CDR3 reads CAISESPMNTEAFF. As DNA, the CDR3 is TGTGCCATCAGTGAGTCCCCCATGAACACTGAAGCTTTCTTT.

The chain links TRBV15 to TRBJ2-4; weak D call: TRBD1 (5 bases). This CDR3 contains 15 residues. Trimming left V 0 bases short and J 2 bases short, with 8 bases between. Per the germline V gene, CDR1 is LNHNV and CDR2 is YYDKDF (reference sequence). The CDR3 spells CATSRDRASKNIQYF. The CDR3 bases are TGTGCCACCAGCAGAGACAGGGCGTCCAAAAACATTCAGTACTTC.

The V gene is TRBV19, the J gene TRBJ1-5; 10 nucleotides agree with TRBD1. The germline V gene has CDR1 LNHDA and CDR2 SQIVND (reference sequence). This CDR3 is 16 amino acids long. J lost 5 bases, V lost 6 bases, and 10 bases had no gene match. CDR3 coding DNA: TGTGCCAGTAGAAGAGGGACAGGGGAGAGGGATCAGCCCCAGCATTTT. It codes for CASRRGTGERDQPQHF.

In DNA, the CDR3 is TGTGCCAGCAGTGCCGGGACAGGGTCCCACAATGAGCAGTTCTTC. Protein product: CASSAGTGSHNEQFF. V is TRBV5-4 and J is TRBJ2-1, with TRBD1 identical over 9 bases. The germline CDR1 and CDR2 sequences are SGHNT and YYREEE (reference sequence). The CDR3 extends over 15 amino acids. After removal of 5 bases from V and 5 bases from J, the junction contained 8 bases not matched to a gene.

The chain links TRBV9 to TRBJ1-2; TRBD1 agrees at 9 bases. In germline, CDR1 is SGDLS, CDR2 YYNGEE. The CDR3 loop spans 15 amino acids. The junction had 3 bases not matched to a gene; V was cut back by 3 bases and J by 0 bases. In nucleotides, the CDR3 is TGTGCCAGCAGCGGGGACAGGGCAACTAACTATGGCTACACCTTC. Residues: CASSGDRATNYGYTF. Supplemented by reference TRBV9 and TRBJ1-2, the full variable domain reads DSGVTQTPKHLITATGQRVTLRCSPRSGDLSVYWYQQSLDQGLQFLIQYYNGEERAKGNILERFSAQQFPDLHSELNLSSLELGDSALYFCASSGDRATNYGYTFGSGTRLTVV.

The J gene is TRBJ1-6, the V gene TRBV7-3, with D possibly TRBD1 on 5 matching bases. Germline CDR1 SGHTA, CDR2 FQGTGA. There are 14 residues in the CDR3. The V end lost 3 bases, the J end lost 7 bases, and 10 bases lay between the germline ends. As DNA, the CDR3 is TGTGCCAGCAGCTTCGCGGGACCCAATTCACCCCTCCACTTT. Amino acid sequence: CASSFAGPNSPLHF.

The chain employs TRBV28 and TRBJ2-1; 11 bases agree with TRBD2. With V trimmed by 3 bases and J by 4 bases, 8 bases remained unmatched. Germline values: CDR1 MDHEN, CDR2 SYDVKM. The CDR3 contains 17 residues. The CDR3 nucleotides are TGTGCCAGCAGTTTTCAGACTAGCGGGAATTGGTACAATGAGCAGTTCTTC. Residues: CASSFQTSGNWYNEQFF.

V and J are TRBV2 and TRBJ1-5, with 9 nucleotides matching TRBD1. The CDR3 spans 18 residues. CDR1 is SNHLY and CDR2 is FYNNEI in the germline V gene. Trimming removed 5 bases from V and 3 bases from J; junction bases left unmatched: 14. CDR3 bases: TGTGCCAGCAGTTCTCGCCCTCCGGGACAGGGAATCAATCAGCCCCAGCATTTT. Encoded protein: CASSSRPPGQGINQPQHF.

This clone was seen only once. The V call is TRBV6-5, the J call TRBJ1-1; 7 nucleotides align to TRBD1. This CDR3 is built from 16 residues. The ends lost 2 bases at V and 0 bases at J; junction bases unmatched: 6. Germline-derived CDR1 and CDR2 are MNHEY and SVGAGI. The CDR3 coding sequence is TGTGCCAGCAGTTACGCCGGGACAGTCATGAACACTGAAGCTTTCTTT. This codes for CASSYAGTVMNTEAFF.

The V and J genes are TRBV7-9 and TRBJ1-1; 8 nucleotides agree with TRBD1. J was trimmed by 8 bases and V by 7 bases; bases with no gene match: 9. Germline V lookup: CDR1 SEHNR, CDR2 FQNEAQ (reference sequence). The CDR3 is made up of 13 amino acids. The CDR3 DNA reads TGTGCCAGCACCTCCCCCTGGACAGGGGAAGCTTTCTTT. Residues: CASTSPWTGEAFF.

This chain uses TRBV27 with TRBJ1-6; D may be TRBD1 (6 bases). V was pared by 4 bases and J by 10 bases, with 17 bases between. Germline CDR1 is MNHEY and CDR2 is SMNVEV (reference sequence). This CDR3 has 15 amino acids. The CDR3 loop reads CASSSPDRIGSPLHF. Here the CDR3 DNA reads TGTGCCAGCAGTTCGCCCGACAGGATAGGGTCACCCCTCCACTTT.

The chain links TRBV6-5 to TRBJ2-2; 7 bases map to TRBD1. After removal of 5 bases from V and 6 bases from J, the junction contained 6 bases not matched to a gene. The V gene's germline CDR1 is MNHEY and CDR2 SVGAGI. CDR3 length: 14 amino acids. CDR3 sequence reads: CASSLKQGPGELFF. The CDR3 nucleotides read TGTGCCAGCAGTCTAAAACAGGGGCCCGGGGAGCTGTTTTTT.